This section outlines one T cell receptor (beta chain) sequence together with its context. Its antigen remains unknown. This specimen belongs to a study of cytomegalovirus exposure and HLA in healthy donors. General observations from the study: CMV antigen specificity of three CMV-associated chains was confirmed in vitro. An analysis done earlier found most TCR beta V segments productive about 90% or about 30% of the time.

With 3 bases clipped from V and 5 bases from J, the junction kept 11 bases outside the gene matches. The CDR3 is made up of 16 amino acids. Germline assignment: CDR1 SGHRS and CDR2 YFSETQ. Amplification used 60 Vbeta primers and 13 Jbeta primers. Data came from immunoSEQ multiplex PCR; TCRdb stores just in-frame clones and leaves some out. The sample shows roughly 120,000 clones, 65% to 90% of them seen only once. This rearrangement joins TRBV5-1 to TRBJ2-5; 9 bases match TRBD1. This sequence was found in a middle-aged woman in good health and CMV-seronegative. The sample comprised PBMCs. The DNA of the CDR3 is TGCGCCAGCAGCTCAAATGCACAGGGGGCGAGGGAGACCCAGTACTTC. Translated: CASSSNAQGARETQYF.